This T cell receptor (beta chain) appears in the sequencing data of a study of tissue T cells after allogeneic stem cell transplantation. Here immunoSEQ multiplex PCR was the method, and the copy in TCRdb shows in-frame clones only, minus some. Seen here are roughly 3,000 clones, 52% observed once, and the top ten hold 25% to 30%. On this clone itself: Antigen specificity is unknown. The genes and germline here are from mouse. The read ends 1 residue before the CDR3 terminus; that terminus is restored from the germline J gene.

Study results and limitations: Across patients, clones rarely overlapped, yet motif clusters were shared tissue-specifically.

Time point denoted: mouse harvest day 7 after allogeneic transplant. The graft held 10^6 splenic CD5+ T cells and 10^7 T-cell-depleted bone marrow cells. The J segment lost 3 bases and the V segment lost 6 bases, leaving 0 bases of the junction unmatched. Germline CDR1 SGHSN, CDR2 HYEKVE. The CDR3 runs 12 residues. The source material was spleen. The sequence derives from a female BALB/c mouse given C57BL/6 T cells with graft-versus-host disease after an allogeneic hematopoietic cell transplant. V usage is TRBV12-1 and J usage is TRBJ1-5; TRBD1 matches at 8 bases. The part of the CDR3 DNA that was read is TGTGCCAGCACAGGGGGCAACCAGGCTCCGCTT. Encoded protein: CASTGGNQAPL. The full-length CDR3 reads as CASTGGNQAPLF.